This T cell receptor beta chain is drawn from a study of T cell responses to AZD1222 COVID-19 vaccine. Whole-study results and caveats: As reported, nearly half of all spike-specific TCRs target variant regions that are unmutated. White British ancestry dominated among donors, who included more females, and clonal diversity was possibly underestimated. Only six AZD1222 recipients tested seropositive at baseline. Repertoire samples came only from after the peak T cell response.

The ends were cut back, 2 bases at V and 5 bases at J, with 14 bases in the middle. The germline V gene has CDR1 SGHDN and CDR2 FVKESK. The CDR3 is 15 residues long. This clone was picked up one time. Its antigen is unidentified. Sequencing was performed with immunoSEQ multiplex PCR; in TCRdb, only in-frame clones are kept and a portion is missing. The sample lists around 150,000 clones, 80% to 95% occurring once. The genes are TRBV14 and TRBJ2-3, with D possibly being TRBD2 (6 bases). The sequence derives from an adult who received the AZD1222 COVID-19 vaccine. Here the sequenced sample was peripheral blood, taken 28 days after the second AZD1222 dose. The DNA of the CDR3 is TGTGCCAGCAGCCAAAATATAGCGGTTCGAGATACGCAGTATTTT. Residues: CASSQNIAVRDTQYF.